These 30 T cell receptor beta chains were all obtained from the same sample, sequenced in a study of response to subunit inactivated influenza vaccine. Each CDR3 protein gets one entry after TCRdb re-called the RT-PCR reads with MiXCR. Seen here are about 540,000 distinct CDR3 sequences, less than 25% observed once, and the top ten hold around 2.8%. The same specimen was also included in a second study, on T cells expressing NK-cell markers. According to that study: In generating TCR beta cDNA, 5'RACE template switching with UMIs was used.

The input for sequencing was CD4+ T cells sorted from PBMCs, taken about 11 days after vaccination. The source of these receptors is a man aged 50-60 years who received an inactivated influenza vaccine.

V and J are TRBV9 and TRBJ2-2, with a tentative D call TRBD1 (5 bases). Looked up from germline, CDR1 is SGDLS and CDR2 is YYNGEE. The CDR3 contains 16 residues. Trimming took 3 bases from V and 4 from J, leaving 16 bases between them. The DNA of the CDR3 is TGTGCCAGCAGCGACCCCAGGGAAGTAGCCACCGGGGAGCTGTTTTTT. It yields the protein CASSDPREVATGELFF.

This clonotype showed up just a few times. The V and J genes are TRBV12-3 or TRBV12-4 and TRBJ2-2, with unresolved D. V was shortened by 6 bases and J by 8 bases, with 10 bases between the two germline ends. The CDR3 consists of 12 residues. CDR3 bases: TGTGCCAGCAGACTCAGGTCTGGGGAGCTGTTTTTT. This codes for CASRLRSGELFF.

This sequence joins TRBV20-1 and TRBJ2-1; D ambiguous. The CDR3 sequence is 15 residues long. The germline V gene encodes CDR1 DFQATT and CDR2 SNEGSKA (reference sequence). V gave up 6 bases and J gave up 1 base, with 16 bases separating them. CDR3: CSARVQRKSYNEQFF. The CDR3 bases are TGCAGTGCCCGGGTTCAGAGAAAATCCTACAATGAGCAGTTCTTC.

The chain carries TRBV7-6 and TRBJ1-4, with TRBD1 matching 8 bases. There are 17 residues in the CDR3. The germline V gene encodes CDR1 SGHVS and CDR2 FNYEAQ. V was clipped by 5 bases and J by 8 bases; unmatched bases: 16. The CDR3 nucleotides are TGTGCCAGCAGCCCCTCCGGGACAGGAAGGTCGGGGGAAAAACTGTTTTTT. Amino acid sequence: CASSPSGTGRSGEKLFF.

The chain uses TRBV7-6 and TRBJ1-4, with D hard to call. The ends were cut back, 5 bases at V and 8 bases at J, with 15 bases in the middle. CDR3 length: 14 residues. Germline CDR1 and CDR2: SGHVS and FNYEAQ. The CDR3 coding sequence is TGTGCCAGCAGCCCCGACCCATCGGGGGAAAAACTGTTTTTT. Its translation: CASSPDPSGEKLFF. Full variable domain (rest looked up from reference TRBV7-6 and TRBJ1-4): GAGVSQSPRYKVTKRGQDVALRCDPISGHVSLYWYRQALGQGPEFLTYFNYEAQQDKSGLPNDRFSAERPEGSISTLTIQRTEQRDSAMYRCASSPDPSGEKLFFGSGTQLSVL.

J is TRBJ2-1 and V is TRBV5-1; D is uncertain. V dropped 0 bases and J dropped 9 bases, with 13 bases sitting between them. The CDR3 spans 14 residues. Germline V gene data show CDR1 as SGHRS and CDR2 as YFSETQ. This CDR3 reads CASSLVSESTEQFF. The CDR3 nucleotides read TGCGCCAGCAGCTTGGTCTCAGAATCTACTGAGCAGTTCTTC.

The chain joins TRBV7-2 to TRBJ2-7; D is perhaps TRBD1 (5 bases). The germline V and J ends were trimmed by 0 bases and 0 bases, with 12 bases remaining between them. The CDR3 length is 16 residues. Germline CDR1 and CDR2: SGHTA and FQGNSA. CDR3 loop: CASSLARGISSYEQYF. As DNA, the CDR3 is TGTGCCAGCAGCTTAGCAAGGGGTATCAGCTCCTACGAGCAGTACTTC.

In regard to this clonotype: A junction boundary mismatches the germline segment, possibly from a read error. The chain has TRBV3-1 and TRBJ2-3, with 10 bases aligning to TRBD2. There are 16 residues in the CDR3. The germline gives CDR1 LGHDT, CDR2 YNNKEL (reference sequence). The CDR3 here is CASSQALAGGTDTQYF. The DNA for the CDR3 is TGCGCCAGCAGCCAAGCCCTAGCGGGGGGCACAGATACGCAGTATTTT.

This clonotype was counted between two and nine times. The CDR3 protein is CATGTKAYNEQFF. The CDR3 region has the DNA TGTGCCACCGGGACAAAGGCCTACAATGAGCAGTTCTTC. V and J are TRBV15 and TRBJ2-1, with D possibly TRBD1 on 6 matching bases. V was trimmed by 8 bases and J by 2 bases, leaving 10 bases between them. The CDR3 sequence is 13 residues long. Germline CDR1 LNHNV, CDR2 YYDKDF (reference sequence).

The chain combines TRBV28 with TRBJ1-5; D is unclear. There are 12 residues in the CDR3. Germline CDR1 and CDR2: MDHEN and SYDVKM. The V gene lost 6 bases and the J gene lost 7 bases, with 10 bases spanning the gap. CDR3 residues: CASRRGLQPQHF. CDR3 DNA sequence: TGTGCCAGCAGGCGGGGTTTGCAGCCCCAGCATTTT.

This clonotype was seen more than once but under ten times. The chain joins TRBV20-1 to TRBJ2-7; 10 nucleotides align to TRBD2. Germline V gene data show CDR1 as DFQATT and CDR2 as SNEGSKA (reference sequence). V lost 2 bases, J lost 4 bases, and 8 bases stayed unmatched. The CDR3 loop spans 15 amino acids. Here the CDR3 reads CSARRSSGRFYEQYF. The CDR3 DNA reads TGCAGTGCTAGAAGGTCTAGCGGGAGATTTTACGAGCAGTACTTC.

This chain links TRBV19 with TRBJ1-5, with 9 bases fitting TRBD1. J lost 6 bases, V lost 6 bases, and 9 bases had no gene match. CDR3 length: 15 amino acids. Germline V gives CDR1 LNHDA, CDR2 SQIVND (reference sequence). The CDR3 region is CASRSGTGNFQPQHF. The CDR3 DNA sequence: TGTGCCAGTAGATCCGGGACAGGGAATTTTCAGCCCCAGCATTTT.

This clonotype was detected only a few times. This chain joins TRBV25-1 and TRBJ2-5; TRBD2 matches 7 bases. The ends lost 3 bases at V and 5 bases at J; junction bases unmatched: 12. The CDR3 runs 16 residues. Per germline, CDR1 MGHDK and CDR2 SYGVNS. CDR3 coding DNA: TGTGCCAGCAGTGATCTCGGACGGACCGGGAGGGAGACCCAGTACTTC. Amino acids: CASSDLGRTGRETQYF. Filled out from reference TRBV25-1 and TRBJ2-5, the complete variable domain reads EADIYQTPRYLVIGTGKKITLECSQTMGHDKMYWYQQDPGMELHLIHYSYGVNSTEKGDLSSESTVSRIRTEHFPLTLESARPSHTSQYLCASSDLGRTGRETQYFGPGTRLLVL.

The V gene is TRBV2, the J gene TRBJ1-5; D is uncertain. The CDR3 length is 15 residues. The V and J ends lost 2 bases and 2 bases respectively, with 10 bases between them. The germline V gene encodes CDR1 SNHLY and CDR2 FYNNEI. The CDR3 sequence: CASSEYSRRNQPQHF. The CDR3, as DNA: TGTGCCAGCAGTGAATATAGCAGACGCAATCAGCCCCAGCATTTT.

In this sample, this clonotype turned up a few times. DNA of the CDR3: TGTGCCAGCAGCAAAGAATCTGGGACAGGGGATCCGAGATTGAATGAGCAGTTCTTC. Its translation: CASSKESGTGDPRLNEQFF. The genes are TRBV21-1 and TRBJ2-1; the listed D gene, TRBD1, was not tested against the DNA. TRBV21-1 is reported as a pseudogene. The CDR3 is made up of 19 amino acids.

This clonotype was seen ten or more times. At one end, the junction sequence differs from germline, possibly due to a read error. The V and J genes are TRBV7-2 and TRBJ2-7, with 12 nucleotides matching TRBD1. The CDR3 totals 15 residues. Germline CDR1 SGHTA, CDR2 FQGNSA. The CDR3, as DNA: TGCGCCAGCAGCTCAGGGACAGGGGGCTTCTACGAGCAGTACTTC. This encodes CASSSGTGGFYEQYF.

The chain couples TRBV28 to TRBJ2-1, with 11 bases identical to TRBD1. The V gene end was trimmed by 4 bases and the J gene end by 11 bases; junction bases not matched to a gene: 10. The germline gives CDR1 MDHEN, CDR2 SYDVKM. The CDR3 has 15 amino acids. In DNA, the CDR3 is TGTGCCAGCAGTTCCCCTGGGACAGGGGGAATCCAGCAGTTCTTC. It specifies CASSSPGTGGIQQFF.

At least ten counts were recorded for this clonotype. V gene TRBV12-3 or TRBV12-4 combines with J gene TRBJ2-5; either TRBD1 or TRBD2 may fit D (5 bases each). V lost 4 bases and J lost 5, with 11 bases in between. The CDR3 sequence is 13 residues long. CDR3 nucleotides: TGTGCCAGCAGTTCCGGGACCCCGGAGACCCAGTACTTC. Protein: CASSSGTPETQYF.

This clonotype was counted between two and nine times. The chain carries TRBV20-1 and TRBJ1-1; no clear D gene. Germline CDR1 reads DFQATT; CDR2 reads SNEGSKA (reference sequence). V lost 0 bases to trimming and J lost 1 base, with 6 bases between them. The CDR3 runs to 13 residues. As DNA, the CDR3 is TGCAGTGCTAGAGAAGACCCGAACACTGAAGCTTTCTTT. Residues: CSAREDPNTEAFF.

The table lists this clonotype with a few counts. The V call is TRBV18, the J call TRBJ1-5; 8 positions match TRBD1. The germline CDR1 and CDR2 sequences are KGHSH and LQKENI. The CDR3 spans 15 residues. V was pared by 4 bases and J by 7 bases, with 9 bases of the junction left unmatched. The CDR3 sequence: CASSQDRGFSQPQHF. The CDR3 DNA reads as TGTGCCAGCTCACAAGACAGGGGTTTTAGCCAGCCCCAGCATTTT. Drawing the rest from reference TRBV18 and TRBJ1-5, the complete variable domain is NAGVMQNPRHLVRRRGQEARLRCSPMKGHSHVYWYRQLPEEGLKFMVYLQKENIIDESGMPKERFSAEFPKEGPSILRIQQVVRGDSAAYFCASSQDRGFSQPQHFGDGTRLSIL.

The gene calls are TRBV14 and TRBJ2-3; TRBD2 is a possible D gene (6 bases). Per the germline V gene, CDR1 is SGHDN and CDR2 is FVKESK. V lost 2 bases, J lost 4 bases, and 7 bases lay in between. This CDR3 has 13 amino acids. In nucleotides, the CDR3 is TGTGCCAGCAGCCAACGACTAGCAGATACGCAGTATTTT. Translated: CASSQRLADTQYF.

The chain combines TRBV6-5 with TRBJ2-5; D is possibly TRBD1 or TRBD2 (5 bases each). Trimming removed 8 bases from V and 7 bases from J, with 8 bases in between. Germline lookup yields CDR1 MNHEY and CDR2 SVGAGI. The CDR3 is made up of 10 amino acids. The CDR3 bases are TGTGCCAGCGGGACCGGGACCCAGTACTTC. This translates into CASGTGTQYF.

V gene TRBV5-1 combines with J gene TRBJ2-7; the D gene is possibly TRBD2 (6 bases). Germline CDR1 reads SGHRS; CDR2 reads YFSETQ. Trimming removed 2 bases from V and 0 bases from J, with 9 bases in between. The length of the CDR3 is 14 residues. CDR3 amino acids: CASSFYGGSYEQYF. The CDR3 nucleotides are TGCGCCAGCAGCTTTTACGGGGGCTCCTACGAGCAGTACTTC.

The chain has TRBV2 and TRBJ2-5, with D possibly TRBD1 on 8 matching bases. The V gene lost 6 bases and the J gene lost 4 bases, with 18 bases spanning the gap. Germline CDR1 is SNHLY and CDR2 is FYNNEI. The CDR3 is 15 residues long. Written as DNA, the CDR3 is TGTGCCAGCAGGGGAGGGGCAGGGGGCCGAGAGACCCAGTACTTC. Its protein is CASRGGAGGRETQYF.

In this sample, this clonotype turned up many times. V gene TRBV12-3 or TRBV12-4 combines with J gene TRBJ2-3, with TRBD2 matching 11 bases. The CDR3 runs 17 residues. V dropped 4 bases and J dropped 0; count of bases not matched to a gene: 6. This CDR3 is CASSSSGTSGSTDTQYF. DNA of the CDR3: TGTGCCAGCAGTTCTTCCGGGACTAGCGGCAGCACAGATACGCAGTATTTT.

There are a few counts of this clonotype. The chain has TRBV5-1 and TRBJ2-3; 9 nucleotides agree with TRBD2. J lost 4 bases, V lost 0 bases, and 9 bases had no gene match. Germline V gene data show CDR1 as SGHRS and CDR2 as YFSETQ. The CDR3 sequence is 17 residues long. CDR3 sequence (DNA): TGCGCCAGCAGCTTGGCCGCCGGCGGGGGGGCCGCAGATACGCAGTATTTT. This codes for CASSLAAGGGAADTQYF.

The CDR3 DNA reads TGTGCCACCAGCGACCAGAGAGACACTGAAGCTTTCTTT. Translated: CATSDQRDTEAFF. This chain links TRBV15 with TRBJ1-1; D call uncertain. The CDR3 loop spans 13 amino acids. V lost 5 bases and J lost 3, with 10 bases in between. Germline V gives CDR1 LNHNV, CDR2 YYDKDF (reference sequence). Supplemented by reference TRBV15 and TRBJ1-1, the full variable domain reads DAMVIQNPRYQVTQFGKPVTLSCSQTLNHNVMYWYQQKSSQAPKLLFHYYDKDFNNEADTPDNFQSRRPNTSFCFLDIRSPGLGDTAMYLCATSDQRDTEAFFGQGTRLTVV.

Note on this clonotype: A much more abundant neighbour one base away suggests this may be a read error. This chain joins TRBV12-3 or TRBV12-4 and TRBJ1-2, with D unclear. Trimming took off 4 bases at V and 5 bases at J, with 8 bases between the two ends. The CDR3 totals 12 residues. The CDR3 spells CASSCNWYGYTF. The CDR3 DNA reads TGTGCCAGCAGTTGTAACTGGTATGGCTACACCTTC.

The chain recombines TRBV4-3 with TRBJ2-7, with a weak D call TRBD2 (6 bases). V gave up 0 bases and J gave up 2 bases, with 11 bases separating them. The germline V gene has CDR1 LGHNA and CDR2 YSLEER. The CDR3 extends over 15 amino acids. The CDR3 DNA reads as TGCGCCAGCAGCCAAGAGTCCGGGAGCACCTACGAGCAGTACTTC. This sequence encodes CASSQESGSTYEQYF.

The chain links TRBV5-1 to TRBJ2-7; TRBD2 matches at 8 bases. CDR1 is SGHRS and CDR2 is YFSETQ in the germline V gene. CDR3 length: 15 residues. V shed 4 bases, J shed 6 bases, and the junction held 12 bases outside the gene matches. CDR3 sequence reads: CASSTGDLAGGEQYF. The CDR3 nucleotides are TGCGCCAGCAGCACAGGCGATTTGGCGGGGGGCGAGCAGTACTTC.